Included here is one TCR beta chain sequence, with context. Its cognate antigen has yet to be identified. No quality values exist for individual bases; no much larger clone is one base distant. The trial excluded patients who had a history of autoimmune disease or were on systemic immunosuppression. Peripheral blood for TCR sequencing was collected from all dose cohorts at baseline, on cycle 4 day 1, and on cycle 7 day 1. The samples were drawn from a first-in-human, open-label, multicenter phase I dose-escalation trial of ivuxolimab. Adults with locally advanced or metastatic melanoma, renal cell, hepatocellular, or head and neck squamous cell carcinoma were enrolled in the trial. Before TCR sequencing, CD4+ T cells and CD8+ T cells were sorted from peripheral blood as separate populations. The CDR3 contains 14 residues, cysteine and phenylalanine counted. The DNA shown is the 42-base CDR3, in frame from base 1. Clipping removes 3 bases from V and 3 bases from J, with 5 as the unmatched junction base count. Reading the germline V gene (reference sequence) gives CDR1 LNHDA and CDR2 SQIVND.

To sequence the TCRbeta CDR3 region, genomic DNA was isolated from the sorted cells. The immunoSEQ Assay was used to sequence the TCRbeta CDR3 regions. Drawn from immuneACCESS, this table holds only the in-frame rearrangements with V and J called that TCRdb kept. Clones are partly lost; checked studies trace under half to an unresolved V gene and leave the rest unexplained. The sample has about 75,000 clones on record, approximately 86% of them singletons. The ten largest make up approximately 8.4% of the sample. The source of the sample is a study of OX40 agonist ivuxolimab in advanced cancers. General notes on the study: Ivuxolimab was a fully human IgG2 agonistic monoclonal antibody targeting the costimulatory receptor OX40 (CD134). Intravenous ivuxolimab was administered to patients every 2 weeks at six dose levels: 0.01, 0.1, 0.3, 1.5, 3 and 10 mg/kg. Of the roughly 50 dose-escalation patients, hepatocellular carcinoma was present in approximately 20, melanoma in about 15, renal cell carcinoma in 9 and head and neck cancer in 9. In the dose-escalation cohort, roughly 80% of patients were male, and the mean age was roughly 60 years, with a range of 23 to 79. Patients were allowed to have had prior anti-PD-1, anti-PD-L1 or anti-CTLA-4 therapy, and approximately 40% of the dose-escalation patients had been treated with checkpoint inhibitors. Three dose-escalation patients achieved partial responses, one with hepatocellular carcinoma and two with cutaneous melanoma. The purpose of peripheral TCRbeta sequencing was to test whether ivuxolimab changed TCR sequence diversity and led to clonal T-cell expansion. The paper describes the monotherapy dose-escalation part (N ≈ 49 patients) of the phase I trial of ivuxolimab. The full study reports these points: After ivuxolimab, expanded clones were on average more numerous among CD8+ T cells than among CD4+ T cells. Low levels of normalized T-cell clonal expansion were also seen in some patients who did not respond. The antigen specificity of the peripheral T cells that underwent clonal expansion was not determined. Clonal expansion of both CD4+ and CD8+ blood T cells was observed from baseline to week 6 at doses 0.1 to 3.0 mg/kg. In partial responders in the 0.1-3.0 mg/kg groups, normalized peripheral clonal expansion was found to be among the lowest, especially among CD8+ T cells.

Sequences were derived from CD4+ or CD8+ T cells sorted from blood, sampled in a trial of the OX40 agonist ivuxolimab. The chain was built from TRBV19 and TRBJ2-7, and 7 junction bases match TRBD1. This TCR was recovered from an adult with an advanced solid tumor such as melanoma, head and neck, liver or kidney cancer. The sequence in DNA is TGTGCCAGTAGTATCAGGGACAGTGGCTACGAGCAGTACTTC. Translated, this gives CASSIRDSGYEQYF.